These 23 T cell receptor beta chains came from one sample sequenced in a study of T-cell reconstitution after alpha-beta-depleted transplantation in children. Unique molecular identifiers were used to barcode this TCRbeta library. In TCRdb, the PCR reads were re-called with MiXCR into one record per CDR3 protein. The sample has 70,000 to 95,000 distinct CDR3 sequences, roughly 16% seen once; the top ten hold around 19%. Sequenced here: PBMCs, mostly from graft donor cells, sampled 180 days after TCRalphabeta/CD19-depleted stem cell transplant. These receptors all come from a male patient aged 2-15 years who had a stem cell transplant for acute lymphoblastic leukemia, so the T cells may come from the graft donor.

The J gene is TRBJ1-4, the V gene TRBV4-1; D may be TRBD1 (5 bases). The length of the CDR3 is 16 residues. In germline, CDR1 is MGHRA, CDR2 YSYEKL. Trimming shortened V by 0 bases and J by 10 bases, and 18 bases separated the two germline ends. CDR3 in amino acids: CASSQEGQGLRAKLFF. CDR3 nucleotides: TGCGCCAGCAGCCAAGAGGGGCAGGGCCTTAGGGCAAAACTGTTTTTT.

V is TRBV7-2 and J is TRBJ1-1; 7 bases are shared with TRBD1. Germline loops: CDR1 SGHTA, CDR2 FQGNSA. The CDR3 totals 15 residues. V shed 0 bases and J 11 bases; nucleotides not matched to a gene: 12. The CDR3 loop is CASSLASGQGVSAFF. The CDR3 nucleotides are TGTGCCAGCAGCTTAGCATCAGGTCAGGGGGTTTCTGCTTTCTTT.

DNA for the CDR3: TGTGCCACCAGTGATACCGGGACAGGGGCGGGAGAGACCCAGTACTTC. Encoded protein: CATSDTGTGAGETQYF. This rearrangement joins TRBV24-1 to TRBJ2-5; 10 bases match TRBD1. Per germline, CDR1 KGHDR and CDR2 SFDVKD. Trimming removed 3 bases from V and 4 bases from J; junction bases left unmatched: 7. CDR3 length: 16 amino acids.

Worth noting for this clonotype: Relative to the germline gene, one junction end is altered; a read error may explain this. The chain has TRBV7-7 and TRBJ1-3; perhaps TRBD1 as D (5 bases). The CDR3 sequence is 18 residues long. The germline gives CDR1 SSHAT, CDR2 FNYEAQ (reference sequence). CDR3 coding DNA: TGTGCTAGCAGCTTAGCGCCGGCTGGCAGGGCGAAGGGAAACACCATATATTTT. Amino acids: CASSLAPAGRAKGNTIYF.

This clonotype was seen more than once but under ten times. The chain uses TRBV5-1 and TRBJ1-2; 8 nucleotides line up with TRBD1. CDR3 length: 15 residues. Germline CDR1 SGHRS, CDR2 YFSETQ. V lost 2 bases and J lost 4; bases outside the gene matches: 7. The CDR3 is CASSLGQGYGYGYTF. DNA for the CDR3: TGCGCCAGCAGCTTAGGACAGGGTTACGGCTATGGCTACACCTTC.

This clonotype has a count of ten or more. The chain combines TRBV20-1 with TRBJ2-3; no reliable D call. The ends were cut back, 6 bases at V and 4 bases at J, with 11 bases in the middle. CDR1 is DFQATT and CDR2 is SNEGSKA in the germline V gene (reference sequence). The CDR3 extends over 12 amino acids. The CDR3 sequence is CSAVPRADTQYF. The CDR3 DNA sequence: TGCAGTGCCGTCCCAAGGGCAGATACGCAGTATTTT.

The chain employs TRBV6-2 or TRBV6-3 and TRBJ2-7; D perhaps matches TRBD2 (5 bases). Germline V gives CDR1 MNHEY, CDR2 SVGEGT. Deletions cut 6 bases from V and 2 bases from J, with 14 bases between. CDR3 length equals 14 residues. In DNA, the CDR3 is TGTGCCAGCAGCCCCCTGACGGGAACCTACGAGCAGTACTTC. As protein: CASSPLTGTYEQYF.

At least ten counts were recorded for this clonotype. The DNA for the CDR3 is TGTGCCAGCAGTTTAGGGTCCTATAATTCACCCCTCCACTTT. This encodes CASSLGSYNSPLHF. The chain is built from TRBV12-3 or TRBV12-4 and TRBJ1-6; D call uncertain. V shed 1 base and J shed 1 base, with 2 bases lying between them. The CDR3 is 14 residues long.

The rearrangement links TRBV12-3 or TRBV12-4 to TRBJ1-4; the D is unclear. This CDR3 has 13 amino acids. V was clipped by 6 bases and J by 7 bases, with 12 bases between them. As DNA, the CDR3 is TGTGCCAGCAGACACAAAATGGGTGAAAAACTGTTTTTT. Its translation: CASRHKMGEKLFF.

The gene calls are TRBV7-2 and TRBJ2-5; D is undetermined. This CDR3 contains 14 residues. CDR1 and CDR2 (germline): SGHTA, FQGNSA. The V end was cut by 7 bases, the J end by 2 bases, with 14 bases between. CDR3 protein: CASKNSPVQETQYF. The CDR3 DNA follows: TGTGCCAGCAAAAACAGCCCAGTACAAGAGACCCAGTACTTC.

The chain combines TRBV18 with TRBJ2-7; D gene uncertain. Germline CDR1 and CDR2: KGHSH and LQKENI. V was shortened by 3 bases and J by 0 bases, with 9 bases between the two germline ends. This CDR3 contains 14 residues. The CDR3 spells CASSPRASSYEQYF. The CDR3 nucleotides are TGTGCCAGCTCACCTCGGGCTAGCTCCTACGAGCAGTACTTC.

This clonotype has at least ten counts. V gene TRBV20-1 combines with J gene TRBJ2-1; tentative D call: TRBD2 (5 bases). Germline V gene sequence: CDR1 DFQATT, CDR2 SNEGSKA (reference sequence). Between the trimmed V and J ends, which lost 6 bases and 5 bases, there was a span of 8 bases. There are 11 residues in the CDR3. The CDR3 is CSAPEDNEQFF. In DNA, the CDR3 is TGCAGTGCCCCGGAGGACAATGAGCAGTTCTTC.

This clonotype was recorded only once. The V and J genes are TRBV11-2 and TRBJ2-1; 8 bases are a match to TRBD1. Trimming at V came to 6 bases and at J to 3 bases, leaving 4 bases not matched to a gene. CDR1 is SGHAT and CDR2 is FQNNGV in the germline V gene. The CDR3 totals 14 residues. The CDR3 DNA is TGTGCCAGCAGGCCAGGGGGCTTCTACAATGAGCAGTTCTTC. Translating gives CASRPGGFYNEQFF.

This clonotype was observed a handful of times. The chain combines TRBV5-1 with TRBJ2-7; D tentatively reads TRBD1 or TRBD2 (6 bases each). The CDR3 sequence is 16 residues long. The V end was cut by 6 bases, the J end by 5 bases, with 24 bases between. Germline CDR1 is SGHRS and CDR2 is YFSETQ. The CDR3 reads CASIEGRNREVDEQYF. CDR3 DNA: TGCGCCAGCATAGAAGGGCGAAACAGGGAGGTGGACGAGCAGTACTTC.

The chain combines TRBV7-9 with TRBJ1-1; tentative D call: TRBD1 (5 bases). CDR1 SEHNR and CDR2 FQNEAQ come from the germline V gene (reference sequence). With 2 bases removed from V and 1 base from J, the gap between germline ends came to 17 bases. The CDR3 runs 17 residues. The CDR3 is CASSLTLRAGPNTEAFF. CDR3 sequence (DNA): TGTGCCAGCAGCTTAACCCTCAGGGCGGGACCGAACACTGAAGCTTTCTTT.

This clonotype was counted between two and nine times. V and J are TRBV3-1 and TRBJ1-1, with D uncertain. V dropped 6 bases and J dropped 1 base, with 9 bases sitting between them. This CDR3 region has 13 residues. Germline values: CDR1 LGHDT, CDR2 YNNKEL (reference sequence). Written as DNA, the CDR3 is TGTGCCAGCAGAAAAGGACCGAACACTGAAGCTTTCTTT. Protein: CASRKGPNTEAFF. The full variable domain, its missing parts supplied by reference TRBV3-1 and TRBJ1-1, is DTAVSQTPKYLVTQMGNDKSIKCEQNLGHDTMYWYKQDSKKFLKIMFSYNNKELIINETVPNRFSPKSPDKAHLNLHINSLELGDSAVYFCASRKGPNTEAFFGQGTRLTVV.

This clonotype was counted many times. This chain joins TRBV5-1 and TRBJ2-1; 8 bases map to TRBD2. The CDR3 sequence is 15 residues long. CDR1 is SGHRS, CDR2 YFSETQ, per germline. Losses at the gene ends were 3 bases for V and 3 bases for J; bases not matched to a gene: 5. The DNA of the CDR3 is TGCGCCAGCAGCTCCCAGACTAGCGTCTACAATGAGCAGTTCTTC. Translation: CASSSQTSVYNEQFF.

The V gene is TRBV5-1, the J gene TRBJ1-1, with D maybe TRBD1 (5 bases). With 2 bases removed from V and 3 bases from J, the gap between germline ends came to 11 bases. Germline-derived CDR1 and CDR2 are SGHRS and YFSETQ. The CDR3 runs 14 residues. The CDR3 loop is CASSFPSGDTEAFF. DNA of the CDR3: TGCGCCAGCAGCTTCCCTTCGGGGGACACTGAAGCTTTCTTT.

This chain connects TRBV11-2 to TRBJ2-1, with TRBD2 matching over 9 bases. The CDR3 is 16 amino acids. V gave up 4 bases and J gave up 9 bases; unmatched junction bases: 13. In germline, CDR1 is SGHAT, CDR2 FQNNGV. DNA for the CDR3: TGTGCCAGCAGCTCCTTTACGGCGGGGGGGCCTCCTGAGCAGTTCTTC. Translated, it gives CASSSFTAGGPPEQFF.

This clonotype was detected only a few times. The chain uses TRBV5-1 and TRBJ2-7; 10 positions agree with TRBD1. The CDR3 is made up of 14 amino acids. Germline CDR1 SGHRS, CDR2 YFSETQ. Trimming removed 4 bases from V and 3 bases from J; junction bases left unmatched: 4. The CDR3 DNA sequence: TGCGCCAGCAGCCCAGGGACAGGGGACTACGAGCAGTACTTC. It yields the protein CASSPGTGDYEQYF.

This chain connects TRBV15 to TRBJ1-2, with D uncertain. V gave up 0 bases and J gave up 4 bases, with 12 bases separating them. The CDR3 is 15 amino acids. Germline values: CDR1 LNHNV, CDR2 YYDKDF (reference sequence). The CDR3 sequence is CATSRDRPVGYGYTF. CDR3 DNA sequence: TGTGCCACCAGCAGAGATCGTCCGGTGGGCTATGGCTACACCTTC.

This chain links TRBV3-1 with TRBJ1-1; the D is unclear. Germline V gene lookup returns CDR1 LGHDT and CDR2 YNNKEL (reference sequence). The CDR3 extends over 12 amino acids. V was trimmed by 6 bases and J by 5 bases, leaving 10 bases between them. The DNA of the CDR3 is TGTGCCAGCAGTCTTCTGGATACTGAAGCTTTCTTT. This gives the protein CASSLLDTEAFF.

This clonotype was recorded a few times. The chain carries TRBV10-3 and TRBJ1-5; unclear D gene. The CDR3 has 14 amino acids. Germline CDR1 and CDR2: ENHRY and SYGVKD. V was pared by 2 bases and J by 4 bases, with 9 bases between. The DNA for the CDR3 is TGTGCCATCAGTGAGGGCGGGAAAAATCAGCCCCAGCATTTT. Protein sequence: CAISEGGKNQPQHF.